These 19 T cell receptor beta chains share one sample of origin, sequenced in a study of graft-versus-host responses after intestinal transplantation. Some clones are missing from TCRdb's copy, which holds only in-frame ones; the method was immunoSEQ multiplex PCR. Of about 120,000 clones listed, approximately 95% are singletons. Their antigens remain unidentified. Sequences were derived from unstimulated CD8+ T cells sorted from spleen or lymph node cells, sampled before intestinal transplant. The receptors derive from a human donor who received an intestinal transplant.

This rearrangement joins TRBV4-3 to TRBJ2-7; the D gene is possibly TRBD1 (6 bases). Germline V CDR1 and CDR2: LGHNA, YSLEER. This CDR3 has 16 amino acids. V was cut by 1 base and J by 3 bases, with 16 bases left in between. This CDR3 is CASSQGPGEMVYEQYF. The CDR3 coding sequence is TGCGCCAGCAGCCAAGGACCAGGGGAAATGGTCTACGAGCAGTACTTC.

The chain links TRBV27 to TRBJ2-7; 9 bases match TRBD2. The CDR3 runs to 14 residues. The ends lost 3 bases at V and 3 bases at J; junction bases unmatched: 3. Germline V lookup: CDR1 MNHEY, CDR2 SMNVEV (reference sequence). The CDR3 sequence is CASSFGSGSYEQYF. The CDR3 DNA reads TGTGCCAGCAGTTTTGGTAGCGGGAGCTACGAGCAGTACTTC.

This rearrangement joins TRBV5-6 to TRBJ2-5; TRBD2 matches 7 bases. The CDR3 has 17 amino acids. The trim removed 0 bases at V and 0 bases at J, leaving 8 bases unmatched. Germline V lookup: CDR1 SGHDT, CDR2 YYEEEE. Written as DNA, the CDR3 is TGTGCCAGCAGCTTGGCCGGGGCGGGAGCCTACCAAGAGACCCAGTACTTC. This codes for CASSLAGAGAYQETQYF.

This clone showed up just a few times. The rearrangement links TRBV7-8 to TRBJ2-7; 8 positions agree with TRBD1. The CDR3 has 15 residues. J lost 2 bases, V lost 5 bases, and 8 bases had no gene match. Germline CDR1 is SGHVS and CDR2 is FQNEAQ. The DNA of the CDR3 is TGTGCCAGCAGCCGTCCTGGGACAGGCGCCTACGAGCAGTACTTC. Translating gives CASSRPGTGAYEQYF.

The chain employs TRBV7-9 and TRBJ2-1; D ambiguous. The CDR3 totals 12 residues. Germline V lookup: CDR1 SEHNR, CDR2 FQNEAQ (reference sequence). V was clipped by 2 bases and J by 8 bases, with 7 bases between them. CDR3 region: CASSLTGHEQFF. DNA for the CDR3: TGTGCCAGCAGCTTAACTGGCCATGAGCAGTTCTTC.

The rearrangement links TRBV5-6 to TRBJ1-5; TRBD1 is a possible D gene (6 bases). CDR1 and CDR2 from the germline V gene are SGHDT and YYEEEE. The V end was cut by 10 bases, the J end by 1 base, with 6 bases between. The CDR3 spans 11 residues. The CDR3 protein is CAGQSNQPQHF. The CDR3 region has the DNA TGTGCCGGACAGAGCAATCAGCCCCAGCATTTT.

The rearrangement uses TRBV29-1 and TRBJ2-7, with TRBD2 matching over 12 bases. Looked up from germline, CDR1 is SQVTM and CDR2 is ANQGSEA. This CDR3 region has 13 residues. V lost 6 bases, J lost 6 bases, and 6 bases stayed unmatched. DNA of the CDR3: TGCAGCGTATACGGACTAGCGGGATCCGAGCAGTACTTC. This translates into CSVYGLAGSEQYF.

The V gene is TRBV4-1, the J gene TRBJ2-7; 7 bases align to TRBD1. This CDR3 has 16 amino acids. Trimming removed 2 bases from V and 3 bases from J; junction bases left unmatched: 10. Germline V gene sequence: CDR1 MGHRA, CDR2 YSYEKL. The CDR3 DNA follows: TGCGCCAGCAGCCAAAAACTCGGGGACAGCAGCTACGAGCAGTACTTC. Its translation: CASSQKLGDSSYEQYF.

V gene TRBV4-2 combines with J gene TRBJ2-7, with D possibly matching TRBD2 (6 bases). The CDR3 runs 16 residues. Germline CDR1 and CDR2: LGHNA and YNFKEQ. Trimming stripped 0 bases from V and 3 bases from J, with 15 bases between. The CDR3 nucleotides are TGTGCCAGCAGCCAAGAGACCGGGAGTCCAGTCTACGAGCAGTACTTC. This encodes CASSQETGSPVYEQYF.

V usage is TRBV4-3 and J usage is TRBJ2-7; 8 bases map to TRBD2. Losses at the gene ends were 0 bases for V and 6 bases for J; bases not matched to a gene: 10. The CDR3 extends over 16 amino acids. The germline CDR1 and CDR2 sequences are LGHNA and YSLEER. CDR3 residues: CASSQDYWGLVSEQYF. The CDR3 DNA is TGCGCCAGCAGCCAAGATTACTGGGGACTAGTTTCCGAGCAGTACTTC.

This chain uses TRBV21-1 with TRBJ1-5; the table names TRBD1, a call not compared with the DNA. TRBV21-1 is a pseudogene segment. CDR3 length: 16 amino acids. CDR3 in amino acids: CASSNRDRERNQPQHF. The CDR3 nucleotides are TGTGCCAGCAGCAACCGGGACAGGGAACGGAATCAGCCCCAGCATTTT.

CDR3 in amino acids: CASTQPRTGTYTDTQYF. DNA for the CDR3: TGTGCCAGCACCCAACCCCGGACAGGAACTTACACAGATACGCAGTATTTT. The chain combines TRBV28 with TRBJ2-3, with 7 bases aligning to TRBD1. Germline-derived CDR1 and CDR2 are MDHEN and SYDVKM. V trimming: 7 bases; J trimming: 2 bases; junction bases outside the gene matches: 15. The CDR3 covers 17 residues.

The rearrangement joins TRBV27 to TRBJ2-1; 8 bases line up with TRBD1. With V trimmed by 6 bases and J by 15 bases, 13 bases remained unmatched. The V gene's germline CDR1 is MNHEY and CDR2 SMNVEV (reference sequence). CDR3 length: 13 amino acids. The CDR3 sequence is CASRTLDRVGAFF. The CDR3 bases are TGTGCCAGCAGAACCCTGGACAGGGTGGGAGCGTTCTTC.

This clone was recorded only once. Here the CDR3 reads CASSSGLLPRPNNEQFF. CDR3 nucleotide sequence: TGTGCCAGCAGCTCGGGACTCCTGCCGAGACCAAACAATGAGCAGTTCTTC. The chain combines TRBV5-4 with TRBJ2-1; D may be TRBD2 (6 bases). V was trimmed by 3 bases and J by 5 bases, leaving 21 bases between them. CDR1 is SGHNT and CDR2 is YYREEE in the germline V gene (reference sequence). The CDR3 runs 17 residues.

The CDR3 bases are TGTGCCAGCAGTTTAGGGACAGGCCCCTGGAATGAGCAGTTCTTC. It codes for CASSLGTGPWNEQFF. The chain has TRBV27 and TRBJ2-1, with 8 bases fitting TRBD1. The CDR3 has 15 amino acids. Trimming cost V 2 bases and J 7 bases; bases outside gene matches: 7. Per the germline V gene, CDR1 is MNHEY and CDR2 is SMNVEV (reference sequence).

V and J are TRBV6-1 and TRBJ2-7; TRBD1 or TRBD2 may be the D gene (5 bases each). This CDR3 is built from 15 residues. V lost 6 bases and J lost 1, with 16 bases in between. CDR1 is MNHNS and CDR2 is SASEGT in the germline V gene. CDR3 residues: CASSSFQGPSYEQYF. The CDR3 region has the DNA TGTGCCAGCAGCAGTTTTCAGGGACCGTCCTACGAGCAGTACTTC.

In nucleotides, the CDR3 is TGCGCCAGCAGTGAGAGCCTAGCGGTCTACAATGAGCAGTTCTTC. Encoded protein: CASSESLAVYNEQFF. This chain uses TRBV10-2 with TRBJ2-1; TRBD2 agrees at 7 bases. J was trimmed by 3 bases and V by 2 bases; bases with no gene match: 4. CDR1 is WSHSY and CDR2 is SAAADI in the germline V gene. This CDR3 has 15 amino acids.

The gene calls are TRBV9 and TRBJ2-1; 8 nucleotides agree with TRBD2. The CDR3 is made up of 15 amino acids. J lost 2 bases, V lost 2 bases, and 3 bases had no gene match. Germline V gene data show CDR1 as SGDLS and CDR2 as YYNGEE. CDR3 sequence: CASSVTSATYNEQFF. The DNA for the CDR3 is TGTGCCAGCAGCGTGACTAGCGCGACCTACAATGAGCAGTTCTTC.

The V call is TRBV27, the J call TRBJ2-7; no clear D. Germline V CDR1 and CDR2: MNHEY, SMNVEV (reference sequence). V was pared by 2 bases and J by 3 bases, with 2 bases between. The CDR3 has 11 amino acids. For the CDR3, the DNA is TGTGCCAGCAGTTTAATCTACGAGCAGTACTTC. Amino acid sequence: CASSLIYEQYF.